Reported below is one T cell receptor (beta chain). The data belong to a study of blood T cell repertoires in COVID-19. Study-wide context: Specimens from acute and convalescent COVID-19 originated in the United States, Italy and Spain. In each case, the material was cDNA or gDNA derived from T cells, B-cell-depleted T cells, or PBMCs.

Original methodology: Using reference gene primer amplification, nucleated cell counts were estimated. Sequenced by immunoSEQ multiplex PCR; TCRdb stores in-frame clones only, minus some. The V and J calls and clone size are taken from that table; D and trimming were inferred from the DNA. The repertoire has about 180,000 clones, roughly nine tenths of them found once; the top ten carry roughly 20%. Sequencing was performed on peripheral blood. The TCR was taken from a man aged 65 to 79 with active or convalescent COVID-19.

CDR3 in amino acids: CASSMTTSTDTQYF. CDR3 nucleotide sequence: TGTGCCAGTAGTATGACAACCAGCACAGATACGCAGTATTTT. This chain links TRBV19 with TRBJ2-3, with D unclear. The CDR3 has 14 residues. Per the germline V gene, CDR1 is LNHDA and CDR2 is SQIVND (reference sequence). V gave up 3 bases and J gave up 0 bases, with 7 bases separating them. The complete variable domain, with remaining parts taken from reference TRBV19 and TRBJ2-3, reads DGGITQSPKYLFRKEGQNVTLSCEQNLNHDAMYWYRQDPGQGLRLIYYSQIVNDFQKGDIAEGYSVSREKKESFPLTVTSAQKNPTAFYLCASSMTTSTDTQYFGPGTRLTVL.